A few counts support the clone carrying this T cell receptor beta chain. TCRdb ran MiXCR on the 5' RACE reads and lists one entry per CDR3 protein. This table has fewer than 650,000 distinct CDR3 sequences, 20% to 25% appearing once. The sample belongs to a study of T-cell memory formation after mild COVID-19. Trimming stripped 1 base from V and 0 bases from J, with 9 bases between. The length of the CDR3 is 15 residues. Germline V gene data show CDR1 as SNHLY and CDR2 as FYNNEI. Sample: PBMCs or a T cell subset sorted from them (not recorded which). This clonotype originated in an adult woman who had mild COVID-19 (a few samples of this study predate the infection). Cell type and time point are not known. This chain links TRBV2 with TRBJ1-2; no definite D call. CDR3 bases: TGTGCCAGCAGTGAAGGGCCCTGGGCTAACTATGGCTACACCTTC. This gives the protein CASSEGPWANYGYTF.